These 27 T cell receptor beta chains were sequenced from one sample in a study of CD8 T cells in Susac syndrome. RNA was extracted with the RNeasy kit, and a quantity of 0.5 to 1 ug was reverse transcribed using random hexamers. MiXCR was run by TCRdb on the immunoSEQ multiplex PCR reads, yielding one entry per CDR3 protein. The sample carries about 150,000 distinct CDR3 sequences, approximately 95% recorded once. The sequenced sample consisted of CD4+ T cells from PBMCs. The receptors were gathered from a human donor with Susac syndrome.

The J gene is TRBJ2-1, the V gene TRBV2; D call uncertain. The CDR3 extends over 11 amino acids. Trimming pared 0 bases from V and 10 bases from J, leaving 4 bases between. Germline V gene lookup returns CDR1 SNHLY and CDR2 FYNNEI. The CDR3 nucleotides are TGTGCCAGCAGTGAAGCGGGAGAGCAGTTCTTC. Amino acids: CASSEAGEQFF.

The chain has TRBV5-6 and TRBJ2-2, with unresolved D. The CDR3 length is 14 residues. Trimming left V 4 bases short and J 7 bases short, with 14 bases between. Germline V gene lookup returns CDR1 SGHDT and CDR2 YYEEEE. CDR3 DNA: TGTGCCAGCAGCGGCTGGATGCGTAGCGGGGAGCTGTTTTTT. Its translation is CASSGWMRSGELFF. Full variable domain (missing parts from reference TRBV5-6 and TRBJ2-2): DAGVTQSPTHLIKTRGQQVTLRCSPKSGHDTVSWYQQALGQGPQFIFQYYEEEERQRGNFPDRFSGHQFPNYSSELNVNALLLGDSALYLCASSGWMRSGELFFGEGSRLTVL.

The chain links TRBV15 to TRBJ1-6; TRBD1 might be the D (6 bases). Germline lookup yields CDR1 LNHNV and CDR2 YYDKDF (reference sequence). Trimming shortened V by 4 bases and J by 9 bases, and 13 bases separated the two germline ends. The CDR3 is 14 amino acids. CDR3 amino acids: CATSIATRGSPLHF. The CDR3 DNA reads TGTGCCACCAGCATAGCGACCAGGGGTTCACCCCTCCACTTT. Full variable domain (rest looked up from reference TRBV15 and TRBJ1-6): DAMVIQNPRYQVTQFGKPVTLSCSQTLNHNVMYWYQQKSSQAPKLLFHYYDKDFNNEADTPDNFQSRRPNTSFCFLDIRSPGLGDTAMYLCATSIATRGSPLHFGNGTRLTVT.

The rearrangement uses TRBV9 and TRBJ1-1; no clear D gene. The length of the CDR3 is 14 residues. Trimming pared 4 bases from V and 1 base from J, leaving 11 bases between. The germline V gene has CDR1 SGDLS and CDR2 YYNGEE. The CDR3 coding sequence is TGTGCCAGCAGCCCGCGCGAGGGGAACACTGAAGCTTTCTTT. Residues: CASSPREGNTEAFF.

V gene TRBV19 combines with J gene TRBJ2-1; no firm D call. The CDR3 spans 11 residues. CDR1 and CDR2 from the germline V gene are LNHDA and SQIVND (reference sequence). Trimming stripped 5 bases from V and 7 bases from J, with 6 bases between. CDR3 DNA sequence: TGTGCCAGTAGTGTACGGAATGAGCAGTTCTTC. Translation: CASSVRNEQFF.

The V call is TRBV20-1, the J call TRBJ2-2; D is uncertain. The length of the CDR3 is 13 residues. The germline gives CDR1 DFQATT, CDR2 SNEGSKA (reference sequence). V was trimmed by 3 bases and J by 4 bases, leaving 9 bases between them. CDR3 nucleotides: TGCAGTGCTAGTAACCTATTCACCGGGGAGCTGTTTTTT. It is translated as CSASNLFTGELFF.

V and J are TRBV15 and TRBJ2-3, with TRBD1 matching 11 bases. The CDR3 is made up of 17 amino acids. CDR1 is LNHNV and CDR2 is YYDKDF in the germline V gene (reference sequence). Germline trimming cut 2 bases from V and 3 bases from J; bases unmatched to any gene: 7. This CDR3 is CATSRLPGQGATDTQYF. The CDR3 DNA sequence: TGTGCCACCAGCAGACTCCCCGGACAGGGGGCTACAGATACGCAGTATTTT.

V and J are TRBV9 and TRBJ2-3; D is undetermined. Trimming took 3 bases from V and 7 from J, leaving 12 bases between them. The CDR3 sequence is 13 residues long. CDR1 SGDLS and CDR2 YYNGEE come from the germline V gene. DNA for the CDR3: TGTGCCAGCAGCGAGGAGCCCCGCTATACGCAGTATTTT. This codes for CASSEEPRYTQYF.

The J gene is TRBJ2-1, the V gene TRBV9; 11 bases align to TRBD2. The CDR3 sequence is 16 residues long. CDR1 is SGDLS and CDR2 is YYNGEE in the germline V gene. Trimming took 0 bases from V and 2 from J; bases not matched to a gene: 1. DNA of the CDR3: TGTGCCAGCAGCGTAGAACTAGCGGGGGCCTACAATGAGCAGTTCTTC. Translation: CASSVELAGAYNEQFF.

The CDR3 is CASSLDTGEQYF. CDR3 nucleotides: TGCGCCAGCAGCTTGGACACTGGGGAGCAGTACTTC. The chain uses TRBV5-1 and TRBJ2-7; no definite D call. V lost 0 bases to trimming and J lost 7 bases, with 8 bases between them. The CDR3 runs 12 residues. Per the germline V gene, CDR1 is SGHRS and CDR2 is YFSETQ.

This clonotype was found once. DNA for the CDR3: TGCAGTGCTAGAGAACCTCGTAGCGGGGGCCTGAATGAGCAGTTCTTC. Translation gives CSAREPRSGGLNEQFF. The chain is built from TRBV20-1 and TRBJ2-1; 9 nucleotides agree with TRBD2. Trimming took 0 bases from V and 7 from J; bases not matched to a gene: 10. Per germline, CDR1 DFQATT and CDR2 SNEGSKA (reference sequence). The CDR3 is 16 amino acids.

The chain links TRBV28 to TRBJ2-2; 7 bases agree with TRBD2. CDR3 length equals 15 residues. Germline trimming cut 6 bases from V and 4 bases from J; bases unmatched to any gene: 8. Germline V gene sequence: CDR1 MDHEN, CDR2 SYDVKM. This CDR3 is CASSLPRGFTGELFF. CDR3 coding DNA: TGTGCCAGCAGCCTGCCGCGGGGGTTCACCGGGGAGCTGTTTTTT.

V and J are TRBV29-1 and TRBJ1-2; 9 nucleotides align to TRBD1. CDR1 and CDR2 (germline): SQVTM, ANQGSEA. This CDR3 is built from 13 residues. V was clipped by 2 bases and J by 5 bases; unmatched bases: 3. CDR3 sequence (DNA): TGCAGCGTTGAAACAGGGGGCGGGTATGGCTACACCTTC. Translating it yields CSVETGGGYGYTF. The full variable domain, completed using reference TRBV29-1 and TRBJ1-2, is SAVISQKPSRDICQRGTSLTIQCQVDSQVTMMFWYRQQPGQSLTLIATANQGSEATYESGFVIDKFPISRPNLTFSTLTVSNMSPEDSSIYLCSVETGGGYGYTFGSGTRLTVV.

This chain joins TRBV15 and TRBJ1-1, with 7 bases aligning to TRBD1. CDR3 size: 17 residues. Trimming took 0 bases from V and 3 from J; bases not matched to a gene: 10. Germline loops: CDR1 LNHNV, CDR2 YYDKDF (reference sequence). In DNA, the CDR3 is TGTGCCACCAGCAGAGACGATACAAAAGGACAGGACACTGAAGCTTTCTTT. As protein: CATSRDDTKGQDTEAFF.

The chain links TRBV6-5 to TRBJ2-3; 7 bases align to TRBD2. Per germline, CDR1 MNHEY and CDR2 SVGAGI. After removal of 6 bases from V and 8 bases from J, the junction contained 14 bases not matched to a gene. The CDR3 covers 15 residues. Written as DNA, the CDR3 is TGTGCCAGCAGCTCTCGGGGGGTGGAACTCGCTACGCAGTATTTT. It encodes CASSSRGVELATQYF.

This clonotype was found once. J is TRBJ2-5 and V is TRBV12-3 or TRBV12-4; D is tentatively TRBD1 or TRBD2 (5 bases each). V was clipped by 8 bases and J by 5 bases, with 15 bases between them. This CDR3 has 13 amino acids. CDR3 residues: CASGGGLRETQYF. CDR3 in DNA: TGTGCCAGCGGGGGTGGGCTTCGTGAGACCCAGTACTTC.

This chain's CDR3 is CASSMKGGTEAFF. CDR3 DNA sequence: TGTGCCAGCAGTATGAAGGGAGGGACTGAAGCTTTCTTT. The J gene is TRBJ1-1, the V gene TRBV12-3 or TRBV12-4; D remains ambiguous. CDR3 size: 13 residues. The ends were cut back, 5 bases at V and 5 bases at J, with 12 bases in the middle.

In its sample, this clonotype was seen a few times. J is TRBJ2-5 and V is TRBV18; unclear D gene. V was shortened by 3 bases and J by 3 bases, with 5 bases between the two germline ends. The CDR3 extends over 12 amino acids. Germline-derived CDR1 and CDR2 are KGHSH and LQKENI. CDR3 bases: TGTGCCAGCTCACCCGGAGAAGAGACCCAGTACTTC. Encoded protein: CASSPGEETQYF.

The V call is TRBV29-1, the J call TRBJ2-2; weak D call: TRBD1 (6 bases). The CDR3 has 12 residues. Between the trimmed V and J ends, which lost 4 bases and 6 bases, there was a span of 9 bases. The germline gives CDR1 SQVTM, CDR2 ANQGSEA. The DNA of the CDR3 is TGCAGCGTTGCAGGGGTGGCCGGGGAGCTGTTTTTT. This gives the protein CSVAGVAGELFF.

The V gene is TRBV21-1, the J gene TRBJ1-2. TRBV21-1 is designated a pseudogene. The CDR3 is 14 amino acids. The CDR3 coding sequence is TGTGCCAGCCATATCGGGTCATCGAACGATGGCTACACCTTC. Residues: CASHIGSSNDGYTF.

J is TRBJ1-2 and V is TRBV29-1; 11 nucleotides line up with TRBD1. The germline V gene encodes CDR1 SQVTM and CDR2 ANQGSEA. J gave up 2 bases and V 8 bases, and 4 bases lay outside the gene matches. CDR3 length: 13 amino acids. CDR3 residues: CSIRTGGNYGYTF. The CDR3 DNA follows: TGCAGCATTCGGACAGGGGGCAACTATGGCTACACCTTC. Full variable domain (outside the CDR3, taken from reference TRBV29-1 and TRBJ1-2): SAVISQKPSRDICQRGTSLTIQCQVDSQVTMMFWYRQQPGQSLTLIATANQGSEATYESGFVIDKFPISRPNLTFSTLTVSNMSPEDSSIYLCSIRTGGNYGYTFGSGTRLTVV.

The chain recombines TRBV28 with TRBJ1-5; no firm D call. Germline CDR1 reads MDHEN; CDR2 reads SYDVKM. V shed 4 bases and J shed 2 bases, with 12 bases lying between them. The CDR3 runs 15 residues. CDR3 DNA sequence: TGTGCCAGCAGTTCCCAAGTGGCAGGCAATCAGCCCCAGCATTTT. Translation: CASSSQVAGNQPQHF. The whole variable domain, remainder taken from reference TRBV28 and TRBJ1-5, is DVKVTQSSRYLVKRTGEKVFLECVQDMDHENMFWYRQDPGLGLRLIYFSYDVKMKEKGDIPEGYSVSREKKERFSLILESASTNQTSMYLCASSSQVAGNQPQHFGDGTRLSIL.

The CDR3 here is CASSHGDLTDTQYF. CDR3 sequence (DNA): TGCGCCAGCAGCCACGGGGATCTCACAGATACGCAGTATTTT. This chain links TRBV4-1 with TRBJ2-3; D is possibly TRBD2 (5 bases). Germline V gene data show CDR1 as MGHRA and CDR2 as YSYEKL. V was trimmed by 3 bases and J by 2 bases, leaving 9 bases between them. This CDR3 has 14 residues.

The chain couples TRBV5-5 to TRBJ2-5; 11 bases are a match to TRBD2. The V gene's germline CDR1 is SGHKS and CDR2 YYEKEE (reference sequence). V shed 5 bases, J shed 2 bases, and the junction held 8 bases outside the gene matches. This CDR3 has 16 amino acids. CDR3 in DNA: TGTGCCAGCAGTTCCGTAGCGGGGGGGCTGCAAGAGACCCAGTACTTC. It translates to CASSSVAGGLQETQYF.

DNA of the CDR3: TGTGCCAGCAGGTCCCTAGCGGGGGTGCAGACCCAGTACTTC. This gives the protein CASRSLAGVQTQYF. V and J are TRBV11-1 and TRBJ2-5; 10 nucleotides align to TRBD2. Germline V gives CDR1 SGHAT, CDR2 FQDESV (reference sequence). The CDR3 extends over 14 amino acids. V shed 6 bases, J shed 6 bases, and the junction held 7 bases outside the gene matches.

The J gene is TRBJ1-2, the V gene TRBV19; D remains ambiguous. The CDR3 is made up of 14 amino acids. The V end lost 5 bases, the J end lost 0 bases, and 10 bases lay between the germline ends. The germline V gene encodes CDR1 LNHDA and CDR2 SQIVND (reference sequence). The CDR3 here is CASSRTRANYGYTF. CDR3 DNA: TGTGCCAGTAGTCGAACACGAGCTAACTATGGCTACACCTTC.

The CDR3 sequence is CASSQDRLGHISGNTIYF. In nucleotides, the CDR3 is TGCGCCAGCAGCCAAGATCGCTTAGGACACATCTCTGGAAACACCATATATTTT. J is TRBJ1-3 and V is TRBV4-1, with D tentatively TRBD1 (5 bases). V was shortened by 0 bases and J by 0 bases, with 15 bases between the two germline ends. Germline V lookup: CDR1 MGHRA, CDR2 YSYEKL. The CDR3 contains 18 residues.